This T cell receptor (beta chain) stems from a study of blood T cell repertoires in COVID-19. The CDR3 spans 16 residues. Germline loops: CDR1 SGHNT, CDR2 YENEEA. V gave up 6 bases and J gave up 5 bases; unmatched junction bases: 9. Repertoires were generated with immunoSEQ multiplex PCR, while TCRdb's copy carries only in-frame clones and drops some. Found here are roughly 350,000 clones, under 95% of them singletons; the top ten hold around 3.5%. What was sequenced was peripheral blood. The chain uses TRBV11-3 and TRBJ2-1, with TRBD2 identical over 11 bases. The clonotype was recovered from a woman between 18 and 30 years old who had recovered from COVID-19. CDR3 coding DNA: TGTGCCAGCAGGCCATCACTAGCGGGGGTAAACAATGAGCAGTTCTTC. This gives the protein CASRPSLAGVNNEQFF.